The TCR beta chain under discussion was sequenced for a study of human T cells and chemical hapten exposure. There are 13 residues in the CDR3. Losses at the gene ends were 6 bases for V and 3 bases for J; bases not matched to a gene: 6. The V gene's germline CDR1 is SGHRS and CDR2 YFSETQ. MiXCR, run by TCRdb on the RACE reads, gives a single entry per CDR3 protein. The data show 50,000 or so distinct CDR3 sequences, approximately 9.9% seen once. The time point here: patch test 3, about 24 weeks after DPC sensitization. Described treatment: therapeutic diphenylcyclopropenone sensitization with weekly scalp DPC.

The specimen was whole blood, collected in connection with sensitization to the hapten diphenylcyclopropenone (DPC). The source is a woman aged 40 to 55 with alopecia areata. Some clones in this sample may be carry-over from other donors' samples. J is TRBJ2-7 and V is TRBV5-1; 7 bases align to TRBD2. CDR3 DNA sequence: TGCGCCAGCATGTCGGGAGGCAACTACGAGCAGTACTTC. Translation: CASMSGGNYEQYF.